This TCR beta chain was sequenced during a study of early T cells in non-severe SARS-CoV-2 infection (dated by TCRdb to the early 2020s). With respect to the entire study: Because TCR sequencing was done on bulk RNA from unsorted whole blood, the alpha and beta chains could not be paired. Broad study findings and their caveats: VDJdb matching was skewed toward anti-spike CD8 responses and likely underestimated virus-specific expansions by missing private and CD4 specificities.

Via the germline V gene, CDR1 is SGHRS and CDR2 YFSETQ. V is cut by 5 bases and J by 6 bases, and the space between the germline ends is 14 bases. Reading from cysteine to phenylalanine, the CDR3 counts 14 amino acids. Just CDR3 DNA is preserved here, 42 bases in frame from base 1. This clonotype was seen repeatedly, ten times or more. There is no known antigen for this receptor. No clone much larger than this one lies a single base away; base qualities are absent. A case-control design nested within a healthcare worker cohort in London, UK, was used, with weekly nasopharyngeal swab PCR tests and blood sampling performed. Healthcare workers were enrolled in the week of the UK lockdown, from 23 to 31 March 2020, and were followed every week for up to about 16 weeks. The library came from 5' RACE. This sample was sequenced with a NextSeq 500. To correct for sequencing error and PCR bias, the TCR library protocol tagged individual cDNA molecules with unique molecular identifiers. TCR alpha and beta chains were both sequenced, and the abundances of alpha and beta sequences in each sample were closely correlated with each other. The published analysis was carried out like this. Decombinator V4 was used to perform V gene, J gene and CDR3 annotation of TCR sequences. Expanded TCRs were defined as changing significantly between any two time points under a Poisson model with p below 0.0001. TCR abundances were normalised to the total number of TCRs sequenced in each sample and reported as counts per million. TRAV1-2 paired with TRAJ12, TRAJ20 or TRAJ33 defined MAIT TCRs, while TRAV10 paired with TRAJ18 defined iNKT TCRs. A search of VDJdb, accessed on 1 November 2021, was run for TCRs annotated to CMV, EBV and SARS-CoV-2, with TCRs annotated for multiple antigens excluded. TCRdb ran its own pipeline on the public reads, namely fastp trimming at Q25 and MiXCR clone calling, and kept in-frame beta chains. Each entry is one CDR3 protein sequence, shown with its most common DNA and genes. The V and J calls follow TCRdb's processing rather than the paper's. In this sample the table shows about 46,000 distinct CDR3 sequences, more than 4.5% of which occur a single time. About 4.9% of the sample is taken by the ten largest.

Specimen: whole blood, collected at baseline. This clonotype originated in an adult who was a healthcare worker with PCR-confirmed SARS-CoV-2 infection or an uninfected control (not recorded which). The chain links TRBV5-1 with TRBJ2-2, and TRBD2 may be the D gene, going by 6 matching bases. The DNA reads TGCGCCAGCAGTAGGGACTCCGGGCCCGGGGAGCTGTTTTTT. Translated, this gives CASSRDSGPGELFF.